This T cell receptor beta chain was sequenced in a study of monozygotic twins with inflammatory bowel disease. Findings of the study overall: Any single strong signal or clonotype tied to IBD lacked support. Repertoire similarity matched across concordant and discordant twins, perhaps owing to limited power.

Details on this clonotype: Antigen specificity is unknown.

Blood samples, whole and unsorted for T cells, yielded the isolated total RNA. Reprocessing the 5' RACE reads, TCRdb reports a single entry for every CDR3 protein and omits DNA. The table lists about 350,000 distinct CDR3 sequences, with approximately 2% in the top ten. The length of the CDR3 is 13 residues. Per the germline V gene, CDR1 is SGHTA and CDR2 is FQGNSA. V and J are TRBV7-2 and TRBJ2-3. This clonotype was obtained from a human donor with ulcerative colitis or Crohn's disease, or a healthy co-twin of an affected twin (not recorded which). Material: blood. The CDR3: CASSLGAVDTQYF.